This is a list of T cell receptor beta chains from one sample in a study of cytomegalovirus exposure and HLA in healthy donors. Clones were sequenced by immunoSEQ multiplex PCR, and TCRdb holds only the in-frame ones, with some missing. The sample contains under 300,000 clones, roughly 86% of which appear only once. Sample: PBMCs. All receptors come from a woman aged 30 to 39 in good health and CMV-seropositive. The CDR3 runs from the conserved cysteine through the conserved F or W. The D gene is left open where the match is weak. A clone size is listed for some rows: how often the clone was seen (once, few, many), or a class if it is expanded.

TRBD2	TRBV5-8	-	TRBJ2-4	TGTGCCAGCAGCTTGGAGAGCGGGGTCAAAAACATTCAGTACTTC	CASSLESGVKNIQYF
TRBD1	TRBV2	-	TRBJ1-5	TGTGCCAGCTATTCCGGGACAGGGAACCAGCCCCAGCATTTT	CASYSGTGNQPQHF
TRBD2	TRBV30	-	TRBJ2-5	TGTGCCTGGAGTCCCGGAGTGAGCGGGAGCCGGGAGACCCAGTACTTC	CAWSPGVSGSRETQYF
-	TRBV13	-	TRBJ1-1	TGTGCCAGCAGCTTAGATGGGGGGAGTGAAGCTTTCTTT	CASSLDGGSEAFF
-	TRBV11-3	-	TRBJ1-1	TGTGCCAGCAGCTTAACAGTTGAAGCTTTCTTT	CASSLTVEAFF
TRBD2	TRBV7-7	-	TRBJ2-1	TGTGCCAGCAGCTTGTACGGGAGGAAAGTAGATGAGCAGTTCTTC	CASSLYGRKVDEQFF
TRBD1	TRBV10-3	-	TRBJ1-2	TGTGCCATCAGGCCTTCGGACAGGGGGGGGAGTAACTATGGCTACACCTTC	CAIRPSDRGGSNYGYTF
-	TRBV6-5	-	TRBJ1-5	TGTGCCAGCAGCGAACAGGGTTGGGGCAATCAGCCCCAGCATTTT	CASSEQGWGNQPQHF
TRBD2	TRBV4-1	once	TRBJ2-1	TGCGCCAGCAGCCCCTTGACTAGCGGGTTATACAATGAGCAGTTCTTC	CASSPLTSGLYNEQFF
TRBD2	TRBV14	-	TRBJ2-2	TGTGCCAGCAGCCAAGATCGTGCGGGAGTGCGTACCGGGGAGCTGTTTTTT	CASSQDRAGVRTGELFF
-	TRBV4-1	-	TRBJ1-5	TGCGCCAGCAGCCAAGATCCGGGAAATCAGCCCCAGCATTTT	CASSQDPGNQPQHF